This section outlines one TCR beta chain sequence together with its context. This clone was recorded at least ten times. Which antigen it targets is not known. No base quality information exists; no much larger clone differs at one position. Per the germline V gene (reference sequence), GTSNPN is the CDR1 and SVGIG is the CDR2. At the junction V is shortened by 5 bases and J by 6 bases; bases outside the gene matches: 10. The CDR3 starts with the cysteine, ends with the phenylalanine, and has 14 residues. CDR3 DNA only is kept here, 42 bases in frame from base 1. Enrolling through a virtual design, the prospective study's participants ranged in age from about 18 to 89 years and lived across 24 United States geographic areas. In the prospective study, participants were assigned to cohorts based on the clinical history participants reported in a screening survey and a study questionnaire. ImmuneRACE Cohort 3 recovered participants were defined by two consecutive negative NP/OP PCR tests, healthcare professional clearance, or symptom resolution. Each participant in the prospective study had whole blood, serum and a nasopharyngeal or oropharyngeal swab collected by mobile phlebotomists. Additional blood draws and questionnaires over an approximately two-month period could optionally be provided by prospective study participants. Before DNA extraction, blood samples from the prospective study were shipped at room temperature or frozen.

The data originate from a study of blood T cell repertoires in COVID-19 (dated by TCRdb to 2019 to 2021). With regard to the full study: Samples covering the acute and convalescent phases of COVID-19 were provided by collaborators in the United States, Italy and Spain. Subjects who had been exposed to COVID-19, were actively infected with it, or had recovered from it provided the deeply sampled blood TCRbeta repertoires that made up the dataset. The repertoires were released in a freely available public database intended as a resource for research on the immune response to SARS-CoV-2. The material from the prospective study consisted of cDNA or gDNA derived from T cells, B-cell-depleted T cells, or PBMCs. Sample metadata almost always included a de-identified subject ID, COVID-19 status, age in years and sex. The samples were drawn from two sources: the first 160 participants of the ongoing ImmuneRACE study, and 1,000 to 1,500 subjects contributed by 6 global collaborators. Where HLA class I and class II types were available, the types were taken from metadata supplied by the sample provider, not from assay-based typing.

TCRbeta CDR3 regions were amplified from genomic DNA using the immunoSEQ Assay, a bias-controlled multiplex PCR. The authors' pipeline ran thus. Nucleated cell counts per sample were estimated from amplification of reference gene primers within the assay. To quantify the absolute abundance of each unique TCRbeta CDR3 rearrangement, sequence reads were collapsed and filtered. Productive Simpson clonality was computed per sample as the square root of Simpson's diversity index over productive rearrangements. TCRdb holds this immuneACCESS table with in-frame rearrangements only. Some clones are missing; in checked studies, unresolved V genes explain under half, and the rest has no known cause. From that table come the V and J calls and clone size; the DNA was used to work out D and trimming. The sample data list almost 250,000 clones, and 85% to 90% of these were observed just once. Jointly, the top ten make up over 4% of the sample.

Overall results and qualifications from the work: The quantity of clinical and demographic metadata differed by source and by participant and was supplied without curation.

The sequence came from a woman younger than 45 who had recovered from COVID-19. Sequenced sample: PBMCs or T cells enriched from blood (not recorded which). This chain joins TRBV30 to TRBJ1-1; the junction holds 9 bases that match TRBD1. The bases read TGTGCCTGGTTTCCGGGACAGGGTACCGCTGAAGCTTTCTTT. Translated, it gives CAWFPGQGTAEAFF.